Below, 12 T cell receptor beta chains from the same sample are listed, as sequenced in a study of blood T cell repertoires in COVID-19. Clones were sequenced by immunoSEQ multiplex PCR, and TCRdb holds only the in-frame ones, with some missing. The sample records 240,000 or so clones, approximately 82% being singletons. The material sequenced was peripheral blood. The receptor set was obtained from a woman younger than 35 with acute or convalescent COVID-19.

The gene calls are TRBV27 and TRBJ2-7, with TRBD2 as a possible D gene (6 bases). V lost 7 bases to trimming and J lost 6 bases, with 16 bases between them. Germline CDR1 and CDR2: MNHEY and SMNVEV (reference sequence). This CDR3 region has 13 residues. The CDR3 here is CASTPGATSEQYF. In DNA form, the CDR3 reads TGTGCCAGCACTCCCGGGGCGACTAGCGAGCAGTACTTC.

This clone has only one observation. This chain connects TRBV5-1 to TRBJ2-3; D gene unclear. V shed 3 bases and J shed 1 base, with 18 bases lying between them. Per germline, CDR1 SGHRS and CDR2 YFSETQ. CDR3 length equals 17 residues. The CDR3 DNA is TGCGCCAGCAGCTCTGAAAAGGTTTTGGGCCGCACAGATACGCAGTATTTT. Protein sequence: CASSSEKVLGRTDTQYF. The full variable domain, its missing parts supplied by reference TRBV5-1 and TRBJ2-3, is KAGVTQTPRYLIKTRGQQVTLSCSPISGHRSVSWYQQTPGQGLQFLFEYFSETQRNKGNFPGRFSGRQFSNSRSEMNVSTLELGDSALYLCASSSEKVLGRTDTQYFGPGTRLTVL.

The V call is TRBV4-3, the J call TRBJ2-3, with 10 bases lining up with TRBD2. J lost 2 bases, V lost 0 bases, and 5 bases had no gene match. This CDR3 spans 17 amino acids. Germline V lookup: CDR1 LGHNA, CDR2 YSLEER. The CDR3 sequence is CASSQDLAGEFTDTQYF. In nucleotides, the CDR3 is TGCGCCAGCAGCCAAGACCTAGCGGGAGAGTTCACAGATACGCAGTATTTT.

This rearrangement joins TRBV28 to TRBJ1-5, with D maybe TRBD1 (6 bases). The CDR3 runs to 14 residues. Germline V lookup: CDR1 MDHEN, CDR2 SYDVKM. V was pared by 1 base and J by 5 bases, with 9 bases between. CDR3 DNA: TGTGCCAGCAGTTTATACAGGGTTGATCAGCCCCAGCATTTT. It yields the protein CASSLYRVDQPQHF.

The DNA of the CDR3 is TGTGCCAGTAGTACCATCGGACTAGCGGAGCACTACGAGCAGTACTTC. Protein sequence: CASSTIGLAEHYEQYF. The chain joins TRBV19 to TRBJ2-7; 10 bases agree with TRBD2. J was trimmed by 3 bases and V by 4 bases; bases with no gene match: 9. CDR1 LNHDA and CDR2 SQIVND come from the germline V gene (reference sequence). CDR3 length: 16 residues.

This clone appeared a few times. The J gene is TRBJ2-5, the V gene TRBV2; TRBD2 is a possible D gene (5 bases). This CDR3 region has 15 residues. V was trimmed by 4 bases and J by 0 bases, leaving 12 bases between them. CDR1 SNHLY and CDR2 FYNNEI come from the germline V gene. Written as DNA, the CDR3 is TGTGCCAGCAGTGCTAGCTCCCGGTACCAAGAGACCCAGTACTTC. It yields the protein CASSASSRYQETQYF.

This chain uses TRBV7-2 with TRBJ2-1, with TRBD2 identical over 12 bases. CDR1 is SGHTA, CDR2 FQGNSA, per germline. J gave up 10 bases and V 5 bases, and 12 bases lay outside the gene matches. The CDR3 totals 16 residues. The DNA of the CDR3 is TGTGCCAGCAGCCCCCCGGGGCTAGCGGGAGGGCAAGAGCAGTTCTTC. Protein sequence: CASSPPGLAGGQEQFF.

CDR3 sequence reads: CASSWTSGRHEQFF. CDR3 in DNA: TGTGCCAGCAGCTGGACTAGCGGGAGGCATGAGCAGTTCTTC. The chain combines TRBV6-5 with TRBJ2-1; 14 bases match TRBD2. CDR3 length equals 14 residues. Germline assignment: CDR1 MNHEY and CDR2 SVGAGI. The V segment lost 6 bases and the J segment 8 bases; nucleotides outside the gene matches: 3.

In this sample, this clone turned up once. The CDR3, as DNA: TGTGCCAGCAGCCTAGGACTAGCATTTTGGTTCTTC. Translated: CASSLGLAFWFF. This chain joins TRBV3-1 (or the pseudogene TRBV3-2) and TRBJ2-1, with TRBD2 matching 8 bases. V lost 4 bases, J lost 15 bases, and 8 bases stayed unmatched. CDR1 and CDR2 from the germline V gene are LGHDT and YNNKEL (reference sequence). This CDR3 is 12 amino acids long.

V and J are TRBV5-1 and TRBJ2-1, with 10 nucleotides matching TRBD2. The CDR3 has 16 amino acids. Germline V lookup: CDR1 SGHRS, CDR2 YFSETQ. The junction had 6 bases not matched to a gene; V was cut back by 4 bases and J by 2 bases. CDR3 loop: CASSPGTSGAYNEQFF. In DNA form, the CDR3 reads TGCGCCAGCAGCCCCGGAACTAGCGGGGCCTACAATGAGCAGTTCTTC. Drawing the rest from reference TRBV5-1 and TRBJ2-1, the complete variable domain is KAGVTQTPRYLIKTRGQQVTLSCSPISGHRSVSWYQQTPGQGLQFLFEYFSETQRNKGNFPGRFSGRQFSNSRSEMNVSTLELGDSALYLCASSPGTSGAYNEQFFGPGTRLTVL.

V and J are TRBV4-2 and TRBJ2-1, with TRBD2 matching over 10 bases. The length of the CDR3 is 18 residues. CDR1 and CDR2 from the germline V gene are LGHNA and YNFKEQ. V shed 1 base and J 7 bases; nucleotides not matched to a gene: 13. The CDR3 DNA sequence: TGTGCCAGCAGCCAAGTCGGGGCTAGCGGGAGAGAGGGAAATGAGCAGTTCTTC. Its protein is CASSQVGASGREGNEQFF.

This chain joins TRBV11-2 and TRBJ1-5; D may be TRBD1 (5 bases). The V and J ends lost 5 bases and 7 bases respectively, with 18 bases between them. The CDR3 sequence is 15 residues long. The germline gives CDR1 SGHAT, CDR2 FQNNGV. The CDR3 loop reads CASSASPGWEQPQHF. The DNA for the CDR3 is TGTGCCAGCAGCGCGAGTCCAGGGTGGGAACAGCCCCAGCATTTT.